This T cell receptor beta chain originates from a study of blood T cells in healthy people across ages. Per germline, CDR1 LGHDT and CDR2 YNNKEL (reference sequence). This CDR3 is built from 12 residues. V lost 1 base and J 4 bases, leaving 5 bases between the germline ends. There are many counts of this clonotype. Through a sample-barcoded 5' primer and a J-beta primer mix, a second PCR was run for roughly 6 to 11 cycles. TCRdb reprocessed the 5' RACE reads via MiXCR and lists one record per CDR3 protein. Of 1.5 million to 2 million distinct CDR3 sequences listed, roughly 52% were seen once; the top ten hold 2.1%.

The chain couples TRBV3-1 to TRBJ2-7, with D uncertain. This TCR came from a woman between 40 and 50 years old in good health. The sequenced material came from blood. CDR3 sequence reads: CASSQGGYEQYF. CDR3 nucleotide sequence: TGTGCCAGCAGCCAAGGCGGTTACGAGCAGTACTTC.